The present T cell receptor beta chain was sequenced within a study of response to subunit inactivated influenza vaccine. This clonotype was seen only a few times. CDR1 and CDR2 from the germline V gene are SGHRS and YFSETQ. With 4 bases removed from V and 1 base from J, the gap between germline ends came to 12 bases. This CDR3 has 16 residues. TCRdb used MiXCR to reprocess the RT-PCR reads, holding one entry per CDR3 protein. The sample shows about 650,000 distinct CDR3 sequences, around a sixth of them seen only once. This rearrangement joins TRBV5-1 to TRBJ2-6; D perhaps matches TRBD1 (6 bases). This receptor was identified in a man in his forties or fifties who received an inactivated influenza vaccine. The sample was PBMCs from blood, taken approximately 13 days after vaccination. This CDR3 reads CASSRDNLSGANVLTF. The CDR3 DNA follows: TGCGCCAGCAGCCGGGACAATCTTTCTGGGGCCAACGTCCTGACTTTC.